One and the same sample provided the 21 T cell receptor beta chains below, sequenced in a study of blood T cell repertoires in COVID-19. TCRdb keeps only in-frame clones here, not all; method: immunoSEQ multiplex PCR. The repertoire consists of approximately 390,000 clones, with around 90% occurring once and the leading ten covering 2% to 2.5%. The sample comprised PBMCs or T cells enriched from blood (not recorded which). The receptors stem from a woman aged 40 to 49 with acute COVID-19.

The gene calls are TRBV6-4 and TRBJ1-2; 8 nucleotides line up with TRBD1. After removal of 7 bases from V and 0 bases from J, the junction contained 10 bases not matched to a gene. Germline CDR1 is MRHNA and CDR2 is SNTAGT. There are 16 residues in the CDR3. CDR3 residues: CASKPSSGGPNYGYTF. CDR3 DNA: TGTGCCAGCAAGCCCTCGTCAGGGGGCCCTAACTATGGCTACACCTTC.

The DNA for the CDR3 is TGTGCCAGCAGTTACAAGCCCCACGAGCAGTACTTC. Residues: CASSYKPHEQYF. The rearrangement uses TRBV6-5 and TRBJ2-7; the D is unclear. Germline CDR1 is MNHEY and CDR2 is SVGAGI. The V gene lost 2 bases and the J gene lost 5 bases, with 7 bases spanning the gap. There are 12 residues in the CDR3.

The V call is TRBV10-3, the J call TRBJ1-2; D may be TRBD1 (5 bases). This CDR3 contains 14 residues. Germline CDR1 ENHRY, CDR2 SYGVKD. The V end lost 0 bases, the J end lost 8 bases, and 13 bases lay between the germline ends. This chain's CDR3 is CAISESAGGPGYTF. Written as DNA, the CDR3 is TGTGCCATCAGTGAGTCGGCCGGGGGACCAGGCTACACCTTC.

The chain couples TRBV27 to TRBJ1-1, with no clear D. The V and J ends lost 6 bases and 2 bases respectively, with 10 bases between them. CDR3 length: 13 amino acids. Germline lookup yields CDR1 MNHEY and CDR2 SMNVEV (reference sequence). The CDR3 nucleotides read TGTGCCAGCAGGGAGGTTGGTAACACTGAAGCTTTCTTT. This gives the protein CASREVGNTEAFF.

Here the CDR3 DNA reads TGTGCCAGCAGTAGGGCTCTGGAGGGCGGCTACACCTTC. Its translation: CASSRALEGGYTF. V gene TRBV25-1 combines with J gene TRBJ1-2; no clear D gene. From germline, CDR1 is MGHDK and CDR2 SYGVNS. The CDR3 covers 13 residues. Trimming stripped 5 bases from V and 8 bases from J, with 15 bases between.

This sequence joins TRBV7-9 and TRBJ2-2, with 8 bases lining up with TRBD1. J gave up 6 bases and V 6 bases, and 9 bases lay outside the gene matches. This CDR3 is 15 amino acids long. Germline CDR1 SEHNR, CDR2 FQNEAQ (reference sequence). CDR3 in DNA: TGTGCCAGCAGTTCATTCCAGGGGGCATCCGGGGAGCTGTTTTTT. Amino acids: CASSSFQGASGELFF.

The chain couples TRBV27 to TRBJ1-3; 11 bases map to TRBD1. The germline CDR1 and CDR2 sequences are MNHEY and SMNVEV (reference sequence). This CDR3 is 18 amino acids long. V lost 1 base, J lost 2 bases, and 7 bases stayed unmatched. The CDR3 region is CASSLFLRDRGTGNTIYF. CDR3 nucleotide sequence: TGTGCCAGCAGTTTATTCCTCCGGGACAGGGGGACTGGAAACACCATATATTTT.

This chain connects TRBV7-2 to TRBJ2-5; D is possibly TRBD2 (5 bases). This CDR3 is 14 amino acids long. Trimming removed 2 bases from V and 5 bases from J, with 12 bases in between. In germline, CDR1 is SGHTA, CDR2 FQGNSA. The chain's CDR3 is CASSLSTRVETQYF. CDR3 sequence (DNA): TGTGCCAGCAGCTTATCCACTAGAGTGGAGACCCAGTACTTC.

This clone occurred once. This chain links TRBV5-1 with TRBJ2-7; D may be TRBD1 (6 bases). The CDR3 loop spans 14 amino acids. Germline CDR1 reads SGHRS; CDR2 reads YFSETQ. Deletions cut 3 bases from V and 2 bases from J, with 12 bases between. The CDR3 loop is CASSWGTFTYEQYF. CDR3 DNA: TGCGCCAGCAGCTGGGGGACATTTACCTACGAGCAGTACTTC.

The chain links TRBV7-9 to TRBJ1-5, with TRBD1 identical over 9 bases. The CDR3 length is 14 residues. V shed 6 bases, J shed 6 bases, and the junction held 6 bases outside the gene matches. CDR1 and CDR2 from the germline V gene are SEHNR and FQNEAQ (reference sequence). CDR3 sequence reads: CASSPGTGLQPQHF. The CDR3 coding sequence is TGTGCCAGCAGTCCCGGGACAGGGCTTCAGCCCCAGCATTTT.

V is TRBV6-5 and J is TRBJ2-2, with TRBD1 matching over 8 bases. The CDR3 extends over 13 amino acids. Germline V CDR1 and CDR2: MNHEY, SVGAGI. Trimming removed 7 bases from V and 6 bases from J; junction bases left unmatched: 4. CDR3 nucleotides: TGTGCCAGCAAACTACAGGGGGCCGGGGAGCTGTTTTTT. Residues: CASKLQGAGELFF.

The chain links TRBV2 to TRBJ2-3; 10 nucleotides agree with TRBD1. V lost 2 bases to trimming and J lost 1 base; unmatched junction nucleotides: 6. The CDR3 covers 17 residues. CDR1 is SNHLY and CDR2 is FYNNEI in the germline V gene. The CDR3 protein is CASSEWGGTGGTDTQYF. CDR3 sequence (DNA): TGTGCCAGCAGTGAATGGGGAGGGACAGGGGGCACAGATACGCAGTATTTT. Based on the CDR3 plus reference TRBV2 and TRBJ2-3, the full variable domain is EPEVTQTPSHQVTQMGQEVILRCVPISNHLYFYWYRQILGQKVEFLVSFYNNEISEKSEIFDDQFSVERPDGSNFTLKIRSTKLEDSAMYFCASSEWGGTGGTDTQYFGPGTRLTVL.

This clone has only one observation. CDR3 in amino acids: CASSQVGTGLNTEAFF. Here the CDR3 DNA reads TGCGCCAGCAGCCAAGTGGGGACAGGGCTGAACACTGAAGCTTTCTTT. This rearrangement joins TRBV4-1 to TRBJ1-1; the match to TRBD1 covers 9 bases. The germline V gene encodes CDR1 MGHRA and CDR2 YSYEKL. Trimming cost V 1 base and J 0 bases; bases outside gene matches: 3. This CDR3 is 16 amino acids long.

The J gene is TRBJ1-3, the V gene TRBV18; TRBD1 matches 9 bases. Germline V gives CDR1 KGHSH, CDR2 LQKENI. The J segment lost 3 bases and the V segment lost 4 bases, leaving 4 bases of the junction unmatched. The CDR3 is made up of 15 amino acids. This chain's CDR3 is CASSLGQGNGNTIYF. The CDR3 nucleotides are TGTGCCAGCTCACTTGGACAGGGGAATGGAAACACCATATATTTT.

This clone was seen just once. The rearrangement uses TRBV6-1 and TRBJ1-5, with D uncertain. The CDR3 consists of 12 residues. The V end was cut by 3 bases, the J end by 4 bases, with 4 bases between. The germline gives CDR1 MNHNS, CDR2 SASEGT. The DNA for the CDR3 is TGTGCCAGCAGTGAGAGAAATCAGCCCCAGCATTTT. Amino acid sequence: CASSERNQPQHF.

V and J are TRBV19 and TRBJ1-2, with 8 bases lining up with TRBD1. From germline, CDR1 is LNHDA and CDR2 SQIVND (reference sequence). The CDR3 sequence is 15 residues long. Germline trimming cut 6 bases from V and 6 bases from J; bases unmatched to any gene: 12. CDR3 sequence reads: CASRTRQGRVDGYTF. In DNA, the CDR3 is TGTGCCAGTAGAACCCGACAGGGGCGCGTCGATGGCTACACCTTC.

The chain recombines TRBV2 with TRBJ2-5; tentative D call: TRBD2 (7 bases). This CDR3 comprises 12 residues. Trimming took 7 bases from V and 5 from J, leaving 11 bases between them. Germline assignment: CDR1 SNHLY and CDR2 FYNNEI. CDR3 region: CASTGGAETQYF. The CDR3 coding sequence is TGTGCCAGCACGGGGGGCGCGGAGACCCAGTACTTC.

This CDR3 is CASSERTGSYGYTF. CDR3 bases: TGTGCCAGCAGTGAGAGGACAGGGAGCTATGGCTACACCTTC. The J gene is TRBJ1-2, the V gene TRBV9, with TRBD1 matching 8 bases. CDR3 length: 14 residues. The germline V gene has CDR1 SGDLS and CDR2 YYNGEE. With V trimmed by 5 bases and J by 4 bases, 7 bases remained unmatched.

The rearrangement joins TRBV30 to TRBJ1-3, with D uncertain. Germline V gene lookup returns CDR1 GTSNPN and CDR2 SVGIG (reference sequence). Trimming stripped 0 bases from V and 8 bases from J, with 14 bases between. The CDR3 length is 14 residues. CDR3 in DNA: TGTGCCTGGAGTGTACAAGCCCAGCGGGACACCATATATTTT. Protein sequence: CAWSVQAQRDTIYF.

This clone was detected once. The CDR3 DNA reads as TGTGCCAGCAGCACCTCAGGGGGCCGGAACACCGGGGAGCTGTTTTTT. Amino acid sequence: CASSTSGGRNTGELFF. The chain is built from TRBV11-2 and TRBJ2-2, with TRBD1 matching over 8 bases. The CDR3 consists of 16 residues. Germline values: CDR1 SGHAT, CDR2 FQNNGV. The J segment lost 1 base and the V segment lost 5 bases, leaving 6 bases of the junction unmatched.

This clone showed up just once. The chain is built from TRBV9 and TRBJ2-1, with 10 positions matching TRBD2. The CDR3 covers 15 residues. CDR1 and CDR2 (germline): SGDLS, YYNGEE. V lost 4 bases, J lost 6 bases, and 7 bases stayed unmatched. Here the CDR3 reads CASSPQGTSVNEQFF. The CDR3 DNA follows: TGTGCCAGCAGCCCGCAAGGGACTAGCGTCAATGAGCAGTTCTTC.